The 21 T cell receptor beta chains in this list originate from one sample, sequenced in a study of OX40 agonist ivuxolimab in advanced cancers. Measured with immunoSEQ multiplex PCR; TCRdb has only the in-frame clones, and not every one. The sample contains tens of thousands of clones, 82% of which appear only once. This specimen consisted of CD4+ or CD8+ T cells sorted from blood, obtained in a trial of the OX40 agonist ivuxolimab. Every receptor here comes from an adult with an advanced solid tumor such as melanoma, head and neck, liver or kidney cancer.

This rearrangement joins TRBV5-1 to TRBJ2-3, with 9 positions matching TRBD2. Trimming took 4 bases from V and 2 from J; bases not matched to a gene: 14. The CDR3 is 18 amino acids. Germline V gene lookup returns CDR1 SGHRS and CDR2 YFSETQ. CDR3 in amino acids: CASSTAFLAGVNTDTQYF. In nucleotides, the CDR3 is TGCGCCAGCAGCACCGCATTCTTAGCGGGGGTCAACACAGATACGCAGTATTTT.

The chain couples TRBV28 to TRBJ2-7, with a weak D call TRBD1 (6 bases). From germline, CDR1 is MDHEN and CDR2 SYDVKM. V lost 6 bases and J 4 bases, leaving 13 bases between the germline ends. This CDR3 region has 13 residues. CDR3 nucleotide sequence: TGTGCCAGCAGGGGCAGGGGTAGGTACGAGCAGTACGTC. This translates into CASRGRGRYEQYV.

The chain joins TRBV6-5 to TRBJ2-5, with 7 bases that match TRBD2. The germline V gene encodes CDR1 MNHEY and CDR2 SVGAGI. The CDR3 extends over 15 amino acids. V trimming: 7 bases; J trimming: 3 bases; junction bases outside the gene matches: 11. Here the CDR3 reads CASTPYGAGEETQYF. In DNA form, the CDR3 reads TGTGCCAGCACCCCTTACGGGGCGGGGGAAGAGACCCAGTACTTC.

J is TRBJ1-4 and V is TRBV9; 9 nucleotides line up with TRBD1. The CDR3 loop spans 14 amino acids. Looked up from germline, CDR1 is SGDLS and CDR2 is YYNGEE. V dropped 7 bases and J dropped 6; count of bases not matched to a gene: 7. DNA for the CDR3: TGTGCCAGCGGCAGGGACAGGGTGTATGAAAAACTGTTTTTT. Amino acid sequence: CASGRDRVYEKLFF. The entire variable domain, with the rest obtained from reference TRBV9 and TRBJ1-4, is as follows: DSGVTQTPKHLITATGQRVTLRCSPRSGDLSVYWYQQSLDQGLQFLIQYYNGEERAKGNILERFSAQQFPDLHSELNLSSLELGDSALYFCASGRDRVYEKLFFGSGTQLSVL.

The V call is TRBV28, the J call TRBJ1-6; TRBD1 agrees at 9 bases. The CDR3 totals 13 residues. Germline V gene sequence: CDR1 MDHEN, CDR2 SYDVKM. Trimming cost V 6 bases and J 9 bases; bases outside gene matches: 3. The CDR3 reads CASRDRGFSPLHF. DNA for the CDR3: TGTGCCAGCAGGGACAGGGGCTTTTCACCCCTCCACTTT.

The chain is built from TRBV5-4 and TRBJ2-2; D not resolved. The CDR3 contains 16 residues. Deletions cut 0 bases from V and 0 bases from J, with 9 bases between. CDR1 is SGHNT and CDR2 is YYREEE in the germline V gene (reference sequence). CDR3 protein: CASSLEGIPNTGELFF. As DNA, the CDR3 is TGTGCCAGCAGCTTGGAGGGTATCCCGAACACCGGGGAGCTGTTTTTT.

This clone was recorded only once. The J gene is TRBJ1-2, the V gene TRBV5-8; D call uncertain. V lost 4 bases and J 3 bases, leaving 22 bases between the germline ends. Germline V gene sequence: CDR1 SGHTS, CDR2 YDEGEE. CDR3 size: 17 residues. For the CDR3, the DNA is TGTGCCAGCAGCCGCGGAGGAACAACCATTTACCACTATGGCTACACCTTC. Amino acid sequence: CASSRGGTTIYHYGYTF.

This chain joins TRBV6-5 and TRBJ2-5, with a possible D match to TRBD2 (6 bases). The CDR3 has 14 residues. The germline V gene encodes CDR1 MNHEY and CDR2 SVGAGI. Trimming cost V 7 bases and J 5 bases, with 17 bases left between them. The CDR3 region is CASTRPGTLETQYF. The CDR3 DNA follows: TGTGCCAGCACTCGACCGGGGACTTTGGAGACCCAGTACTTC.

The chain employs TRBV7-8 and TRBJ1-2, with a weak D call TRBD1 (5 bases). Germline CDR1 reads SGHVS; CDR2 reads FQNEAQ. Trimming removed 5 bases at V and 0 bases at J, with 10 bases between. The CDR3 is made up of 14 amino acids. CDR3 sequence (DNA): TGTGCCAGCAGCCCCGGGACCTCTAACTATGGCTACACCTTC. It is translated as CASSPGTSNYGYTF.

This clone was counted only a few times. This sequence joins TRBV7-9 and TRBJ2-7, with D tentatively TRBD2 (5 bases). Between the trimmed V and J ends, which lost 5 bases and 2 bases, there was a span of 10 bases. The CDR3 has 13 residues. The germline V gene has CDR1 SEHNR and CDR2 FQNEAQ (reference sequence). CDR3 bases: TGTGCCAGCAGCCTCGGGATCGCCTACGAGCAGTACGTC. Translation gives CASSLGIAYEQYV.

This chain uses TRBV27 with TRBJ2-7, with 15 bases fitting TRBD2. The CDR3 contains 15 residues. After removal of 5 bases from V and 5 bases from J, the junction contained 4 bases not matched to a gene. Per germline, CDR1 MNHEY and CDR2 SMNVEV (reference sequence). CDR3 region: CASSPGTSGRNEQYF. CDR3 in DNA: TGTGCCAGCAGTCCTGGGACTAGCGGGAGGAACGAGCAGTACTTC.

J is TRBJ2-2 and V is TRBV5-1; D unresolved. CDR1 and CDR2 (germline): SGHRS, YFSETQ. This CDR3 has 15 amino acids. The ends were cut back, 3 bases at V and 2 bases at J, with 11 bases in the middle. CDR3 coding DNA: TGCGCCAGCAGCTCGGCGCAGCGAAACACCGGGGAGCTGTTTTTT. Protein: CASSSAQRNTGELFF.

V usage is TRBV27 and J usage is TRBJ2-7; D gene ambiguous. CDR1 is MNHEY and CDR2 is SMNVEV in the germline V gene (reference sequence). Trimming cost V 5 bases and J 11 bases, with 19 bases left between them. The CDR3 is 13 amino acids. CDR3 sequence: CASSLSTIGEKYF. CDR3 DNA: TGTGCCAGCAGTCTCTCCACTATTGGGGAAAAGTACTTC.

V usage is TRBV28 and J usage is TRBJ1-5; the D gene is possibly TRBD1 (6 bases). The germline V gene has CDR1 MDHEN and CDR2 SYDVKM. The CDR3 spans 16 residues. Trimming took 1 base from V and 2 from J, leaving 12 bases between them. The CDR3 loop is CASSLYQGRGNQPQHF. For the CDR3, the DNA is TGTGCCAGCAGTTTATATCAGGGGCGCGGCAATCAGCCCCAGCATTTT.

The CDR3 sequence: CASSTGGAPGANVLTF. CDR3 bases: TGTGCCAGCAGTACAGGGGGCGCGCCTGGGGCCAACGTCCTGACTTTC. The V and J genes are TRBV2 and TRBJ2-6, with 9 bases matching TRBD1. CDR1 and CDR2 from the germline V gene are SNHLY and FYNNEI. V was pared by 5 bases and J by 2 bases, with 4 bases of the junction left unmatched. The CDR3 totals 16 residues.

This clone was found a few times. The CDR3 here is CASSAPDLRGSPNYGYTF. The CDR3 DNA sequence: TGTGCCAGCAGTGCCCCCGACTTAAGGGGGTCCCCTAACTATGGCTACACCTTC. J is TRBJ1-2 and V is TRBV28, with a tentative D call TRBD1 (6 bases). The CDR3 consists of 18 residues. Trimming pared 5 bases from V and 0 bases from J, leaving 22 bases between. Germline V gene sequence: CDR1 MDHEN, CDR2 SYDVKM.

This chain uses TRBV9 with TRBJ2-5, with D perhaps TRBD1 (6 bases). CDR1 is SGDLS and CDR2 is YYNGEE in the germline V gene. Trimming took 3 bases from V and 3 from J, leaving 9 bases between them. There are 13 residues in the CDR3. The chain's CDR3 is CASSADSEETQYF. The CDR3 DNA reads as TGTGCCAGCAGCGCGGACAGTGAAGAGACCCAGTACTTC.

Worth noting for this clone: Distinct nucleotide sequences in the sample also encode this CDR3. V and J are TRBV28 and TRBJ2-3; D not resolved. The germline gives CDR1 MDHEN, CDR2 SYDVKM. Trimming removed 2 bases at V and 5 bases at J, with 8 bases between. This CDR3 is 13 amino acids long. CDR3 sequence: CASSLLSRDTQYF. In DNA form, the CDR3 reads TGTGCCAGCAGTTTACTCAGCCGAGATACGCAGTATTTT.

The chain recombines TRBV28 with TRBJ1-2; a weak D match, TRBD1 (5 bases). The CDR3 covers 13 residues. V was shortened by 5 bases and J by 5 bases, with 12 bases between the two germline ends. Germline V gives CDR1 MDHEN, CDR2 SYDVKM. This CDR3 is CASSRGGDYGYTF. The DNA of the CDR3 is TGTGCCAGCAGTCGGGGCGGGGATTATGGCTACACCTTC.

The V gene is TRBV28, the J gene TRBJ2-6; no clear D gene. Germline-derived CDR1 and CDR2 are MDHEN and SYDVKM. This CDR3 comprises 14 residues. Trimming took off 5 bases at V and 4 bases at J, with 9 bases between the two ends. The CDR3 nucleotides read TGTGCCAGCAGTAAAACTTCCGGGGCCAACGTCCTGACTTTC. This sequence encodes CASSKTSGANVLTF.

The chain joins TRBV7-2 to TRBJ2-7, with D unresolved. This CDR3 has 11 amino acids. V lost 1 base and J 6 bases, leaving 4 bases between the germline ends. The germline gives CDR1 SGHTA, CDR2 FQGNSA. CDR3 in DNA: TGTGCCAGCAGCTTAGGAGTCGAGCAGTACGTC. Amino acid sequence: CASSLGVEQYV.